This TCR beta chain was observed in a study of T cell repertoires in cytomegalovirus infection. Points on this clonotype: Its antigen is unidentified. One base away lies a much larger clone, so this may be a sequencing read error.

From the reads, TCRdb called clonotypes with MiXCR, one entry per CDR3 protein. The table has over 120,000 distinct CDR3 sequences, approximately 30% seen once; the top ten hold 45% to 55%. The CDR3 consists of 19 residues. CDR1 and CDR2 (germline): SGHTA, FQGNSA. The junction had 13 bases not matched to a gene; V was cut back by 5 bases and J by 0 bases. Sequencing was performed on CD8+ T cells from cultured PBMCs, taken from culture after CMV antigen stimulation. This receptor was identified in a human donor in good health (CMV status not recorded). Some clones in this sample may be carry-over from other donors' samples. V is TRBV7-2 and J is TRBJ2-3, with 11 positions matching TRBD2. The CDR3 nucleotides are TGTGCCAGCAGCCAGGGACTAGCGGTGGGGCTCGGGAGCACAGATACGCAGTATTTT. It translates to CASSQGLAVGLGSTDTQYF.